Shown below are 9 T cell receptor beta chains from a single sample sequenced in a study of blood T cell repertoires in COVID-19. The protocol was immunoSEQ multiplex PCR, while the TCRdb copy is restricted to in-frame clones and leaves out a portion. This sample has about 120,000 clones; about 80% occur once, and the top ten carry 12%. The material sequenced was peripheral blood. The receptors were sampled from a man in his sixties with acute or convalescent COVID-19.

The V gene is TRBV5-1, the J gene TRBJ2-1, with D possibly matching TRBD1 (6 bases). Germline assignment: CDR1 SGHRS and CDR2 YFSETQ. Trimming took off 1 base at V and 8 bases at J, with 19 bases between the two ends. The CDR3 length is 16 residues. The CDR3 DNA sequence: TGCGCCAGCAGCTTGCAGGGGACCGGAACCGGAGATGAGCAGTTCTTC. It specifies CASSLQGTGTGDEQFF.

The J gene is TRBJ1-4, the V gene TRBV28, with no clear D. CDR3 length: 15 residues. Trimming left V 3 bases short and J 7 bases short, with 15 bases between. Germline lookup yields CDR1 MDHEN and CDR2 SYDVKM. CDR3 sequence reads: CASSFGGSLREKLFF. CDR3 sequence (DNA): TGTGCCAGCAGTTTCGGCGGCAGTCTGCGTGAAAAACTGTTTTTT.

The chain joins TRBV24-1 to TRBJ2-2; tentative D call: TRBD2 (5 bases). The CDR3 runs 15 residues. CDR1 and CDR2 (germline): KGHDR, SFDVKD. The V and J ends lost 5 bases and 6 bases respectively, with 15 bases between them. The CDR3 DNA reads TGTGCCACCAGTGCATCCAGCGGTGGGCCCGGGGAGCTGTTTTTT. It yields the protein CATSASSGGPGELFF.

CDR3: CASSPAAAAYGYEQYF. The CDR3 bases are TGTGCCAGCAGTCCCGCCGCCGCCGCCTATGGCTACGAGCAGTACTTC. The chain joins TRBV27 to TRBJ2-7; no clear D gene. From germline, CDR1 is MNHEY and CDR2 SMNVEV (reference sequence). Deletions cut 5 bases from V and 3 bases from J, with 20 bases between. The CDR3 has 16 residues.

The CDR3 DNA reads TGTGCCAGCAGGACCGGGCCAGGGGGGACTGAAGCTTTCTTT. It codes for CASRTGPGGTEAFF. J is TRBJ1-1 and V is TRBV6-5, with TRBD1 identical over 7 bases. This CDR3 has 14 residues. CDR1 is MNHEY and CDR2 is SVGAGI in the germline V gene. Unmatched junction bases numbered 9, after V lost 6 bases and J lost 5 bases.

At least ten counts were recorded for this clone. The chain uses TRBV7-3 and TRBJ2-2; 10 nucleotides line up with TRBD2. V was clipped by 5 bases and J by 7 bases; unmatched bases: 10. Germline CDR1 is SGHTA and CDR2 is FQGTGA. The length of the CDR3 is 16 residues. CDR3 loop: CASSPSSGRARGELFF. CDR3 bases: TGTGCCAGCAGCCCGTCGAGCGGGAGGGCCCGCGGGGAGCTGTTTTTT. The whole variable domain, remainder taken from reference TRBV7-3 and TRBJ2-2, is GAGVSQTPSNKVTEKGKYVELRCDPISGHTALYWYRQSLGQGPEFLIYFQGTGAADDSGLPNDRFFAVRPEGSVSTLKIQRTERGDSAVYLCASSPSSGRARGELFFGEGSRLTVL.

The chain has TRBV11-2 and TRBJ2-1; 10 nucleotides align to TRBD2. After removal of 11 bases from V and 10 bases from J, the junction contained 11 bases not matched to a gene. This CDR3 is 13 amino acids long. Per germline, CDR1 SGHAT and CDR2 FQNNGV. In nucleotides, the CDR3 is TGTGCCGGGGCGAGCGGGAGGGCCGAAGAGCAGTTCTTC. Its translation is CAGASGRAEEQFF.

The sample holds a few counts of this clone. The V gene is TRBV19, the J gene TRBJ1-3; D uncertain. From germline, CDR1 is LNHDA and CDR2 SQIVND (reference sequence). CDR3 length equals 12 residues. Trimming left V 9 bases short and J 4 bases short, with 10 bases between. This chain's CDR3 is CASRSRGNTIYF. The CDR3 nucleotides read TGTGCCAGCCGGTCGAGGGGAAACACCATATATTTT.

There are a few counts of this clone. This chain links TRBV6-5 with TRBJ2-7, with 10 bases lining up with TRBD1. Trimming removed 8 bases from V and 6 bases from J; junction bases left unmatched: 7. CDR3 length: 13 amino acids. Germline V lookup: CDR1 MNHEY, CDR2 SVGAGI. The CDR3, as DNA: TGTGCCAGCTCGAGACAGGGGGCTGGCGAGCAGTACTTC. It codes for CASSRQGAGEQYF.